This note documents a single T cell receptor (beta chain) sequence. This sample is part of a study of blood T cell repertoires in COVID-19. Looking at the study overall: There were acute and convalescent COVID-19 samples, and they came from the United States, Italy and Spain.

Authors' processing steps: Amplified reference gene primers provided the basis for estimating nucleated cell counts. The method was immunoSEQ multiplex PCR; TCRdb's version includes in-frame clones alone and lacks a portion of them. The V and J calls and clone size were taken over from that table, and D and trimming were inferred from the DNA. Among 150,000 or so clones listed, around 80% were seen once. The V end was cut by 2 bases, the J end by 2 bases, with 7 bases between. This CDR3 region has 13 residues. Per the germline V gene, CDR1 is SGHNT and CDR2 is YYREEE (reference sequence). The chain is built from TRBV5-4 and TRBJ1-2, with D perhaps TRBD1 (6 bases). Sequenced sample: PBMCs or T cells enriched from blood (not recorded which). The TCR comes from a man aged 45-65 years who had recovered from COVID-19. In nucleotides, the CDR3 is TGTGCCAGCAGCTTAGACAGGAACTATGGCTACACCTTC. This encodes CASSLDRNYGYTF.